This TCR beta chain is drawn from a study of T cell changes during pregnancy in multiple sclerosis. The V gene end was trimmed by 3 bases and the J gene end by 7 bases; junction bases not matched to a gene: 16. The CDR3 spans 17 residues. CDR1 is MDHEN and CDR2 is SYDVKM in the germline V gene. Generated by immunoSEQ multiplex PCR, the TCRdb table keeps only in-frame clones and is missing some. The sample has more than 55,000 clones, roughly 91% seen once; the top ten hold under 2.5%. The clonotype originates from a female donor in good health, enrolled as a control in a pregnancy study. The chain couples TRBV28 to TRBJ2-7, with TRBD2 matching over 9 bases. This specimen was peripheral blood, taken in the third trimester of pregnancy. The CDR3 bases are TGTGCCAGCAGTTTTGGGCTAGCGGGAACCGCATCCTGGGAGCAGTACTTC. Protein sequence: CASSFGLAGTASWEQYF.